The 30 T cell receptor beta chains reported below all come from one sample, sequenced in a study. TCRdb processed the 5' RACE reads anew with MiXCR; each CDR3 protein has one entry. The table shows approximately 40,000 distinct CDR3 sequences, with approximately 30% occurring only once. Sequenced: tumor-infiltrating memory CD4+ T cells sorted from the breast tumor. The subset is: memory CD4+ T cells, CD4+CD45RO+CD25-. All receptors derive from a female donor with breast cancer.

This clonotype appeared a few times. This chain joins TRBV7-2 and TRBJ1-5; no definite D call. This CDR3 has 14 residues. Germline loops: CDR1 SGHTA, CDR2 FQGNSA. V shed 1 base and J shed 6 bases, with 10 bases lying between them. The CDR3 reads CASSLVGLGQPQHF. CDR3 in DNA: TGTGCCAGCAGCTTAGTCGGCCTGGGTCAGCCCCAGCATTTT.

The chain links TRBV28 to TRBJ1-2; possible D gene TRBD1, 6 bases. The ends were cut back, 6 bases at V and 0 bases at J, with 11 bases in the middle. In germline, CDR1 is MDHEN, CDR2 SYDVKM. The CDR3 runs to 14 residues. DNA for the CDR3: TGTGCCAGCAGCCCAGGGGCCTCTAACTATGGCTACACCTTC. Encoded protein: CASSPGASNYGYTF.

The V and J genes are TRBV28 and TRBJ2-7; D gene ambiguous. This CDR3 comprises 12 residues. CDR1 is MDHEN and CDR2 is SYDVKM in the germline V gene. V was shortened by 6 bases and J by 6 bases, with 12 bases between the two germline ends. The CDR3 is CASSHWPGEQYF. In DNA form, the CDR3 reads TGTGCCAGCAGCCACTGGCCGGGCGAGCAGTACTTC.

The chain combines TRBV12-3 or TRBV12-4 with TRBJ1-4; 7 nucleotides line up with TRBD1. CDR3 length: 15 amino acids. The V segment lost 3 bases and the J segment 2 bases; nucleotides outside the gene matches: 3. This CDR3 reads CASSFYRGTNEKLFF. As DNA, the CDR3 is TGTGCCAGCAGTTTTTACAGGGGCACTAATGAAAAACTGTTTTTT.

This clonotype turned up a few times. The chain combines TRBV5-4 with TRBJ2-5, with a weak D call TRBD1 (6 bases). Germline CDR1 and CDR2: SGHNT and YYREEE (reference sequence). The CDR3 is made up of 13 amino acids. The V end lost 4 bases, the J end lost 5 bases, and 12 bases lay between the germline ends. The CDR3 loop is CASSHDRRETQYF. Written as DNA, the CDR3 is TGTGCCAGCAGCCACGACAGGCGGGAGACCCAGTACTTC.

This clonotype showed up just once. V is TRBV27 and J is TRBJ2-3, with 8 bases fitting TRBD1. J gave up 2 bases and V 10 bases, and 14 bases lay outside the gene matches. The CDR3 runs 16 residues. Germline V lookup: CDR1 MNHEY, CDR2 SMNVEV (reference sequence). CDR3 sequence reads: CATRTGIILPTDTQYF. For the CDR3, the DNA is TGTGCCACCAGGACAGGGATCATTCTCCCCACAGATACGCAGTATTTT.

The chain is built from TRBV4-1 and TRBJ2-3, with D possibly being TRBD2 (5 bases). V lost 4 bases and J 1 base, leaving 12 bases between the germline ends. This CDR3 is built from 15 residues. Germline V lookup: CDR1 MGHRA, CDR2 YSYEKL. The CDR3 protein is CASSLPGLGTDTQYF. Here the CDR3 DNA reads TGCGCCAGCAGCCTACCGGGATTAGGCACAGATACGCAGTATTTT.

By share, this clonotype ranks as medium-sized. The chain couples TRBV4-1 to TRBJ2-1, with TRBD2 matching over 15 bases. CDR1 is MGHRA, CDR2 YSYEKL, per germline. The CDR3 has 19 residues. Trimming cost V 3 bases and J 5 bases; bases outside gene matches: 11. The CDR3: CASSHPGLAGGPHHNEQFF. CDR3 coding DNA: TGCGCCAGCAGCCATCCCGGACTAGCGGGAGGGCCACACCACAATGAGCAGTTCTTC.

This clonotype is deemed medium-sized (0.01 to 0.1%). The chain couples TRBV20-1 to TRBJ2-1; D possibly corresponds to TRBD2 (6 bases). Germline-derived CDR1 and CDR2 are DFQATT and SNEGSKA (reference sequence). The CDR3 runs to 15 residues. V gave up 3 bases and J gave up 0 bases, with 12 bases separating them. For the CDR3, the DNA is TGCAGTGCTAGGGGCGGAGGGGCCTCCTACAATGAGCAGTTCTTC. This sequence encodes CSARGGGASYNEQFF.

This clonotype appeared a few times. The rearrangement joins TRBV20-1 to TRBJ2-2, with 7 bases lining up with TRBD2. CDR3 length equals 14 residues. Germline V gene lookup returns CDR1 DFQATT and CDR2 SNEGSKA (reference sequence). J gave up 6 bases and V 6 bases, and 10 bases lay outside the gene matches. This chain's CDR3 is CSAPGEGIAGELFF. The DNA for the CDR3 is TGCAGTGCCCCGGGGGAGGGAATTGCCGGGGAGCTGTTTTTT.

V and J are TRBV5-1 and TRBJ2-7; D not resolved. This CDR3 is 13 amino acids long. The ends were cut back, 0 bases at V and 6 bases at J, with 10 bases in the middle. The germline V gene has CDR1 SGHRS and CDR2 YFSETQ. In DNA, the CDR3 is TGCGCCAGCAGCTTGGTTCAGACGTCCGAGCAGTACTTC. Protein: CASSLVQTSEQYF.

The chain links TRBV9 to TRBJ1-4; D unclear. This CDR3 is 14 amino acids long. CDR1 and CDR2 (germline): SGDLS, YYNGEE. Trimming shortened V by 2 bases and J by 8 bases, and 13 bases separated the two germline ends. The CDR3 sequence: CASSVGPSGEKLFF. For the CDR3, the DNA is TGTGCCAGCAGCGTCGGTCCATCGGGGGAAAAACTGTTTTTT.

V is TRBV6-2 or TRBV6-3 and J is TRBJ2-7; tentative D call: TRBD2 (5 bases). In germline, CDR1 is MNHEY, CDR2 SVGEGT. Trimming removed 0 bases from V and 4 bases from J, with 13 bases in between. The CDR3 has 15 amino acids. This CDR3 is CASSYSSGSFYEQYF. In nucleotides, the CDR3 is TGTGCCAGCAGTTACTCAAGTGGGAGCTTTTACGAGCAGTACTTC.

This sequence joins TRBV6-6 and TRBJ2-3, with 10 nucleotides matching TRBD2. V dropped 6 bases and J dropped 1; count of bases not matched to a gene: 4. Per germline, CDR1 MNHNY and CDR2 SVGAGI (reference sequence). CDR3 length: 15 residues. CDR3 in DNA: TGTGCCAGCAGCCAAGGGACTAGCGGCACAGATACGCAGTATTTT. Translating gives CASSQGTSGTDTQYF.

The gene calls are TRBV4-3 and TRBJ2-1, with 12 bases identical to TRBD2. Per the germline V gene, CDR1 is LGHNA and CDR2 is YSLEER. The CDR3 is 16 residues long. V gave up 4 bases and J gave up 4 bases; unmatched junction bases: 5. The CDR3: CASSRRLAGAYNEQFF. Here the CDR3 DNA reads TGCGCCAGCAGCCGTCGACTAGCGGGAGCATACAATGAGCAGTTCTTC.

This clonotype is a singleton in its sample. The conserved final phenylalanine or tryptophan is absent from the CDR3, which likely points to a read error. The J gene is TRBJ2-5, the V gene TRBV5-5; no reliable D call. Germline CDR1 and CDR2: SGHKS and YYEKEE (reference sequence). The CDR3 length is 14 residues. Trimming removed 0 bases from V and 5 bases from J, with 11 bases in between. CDR3 nucleotides: TGTGCCAGCAGCTTGGAGACCATCTGGGAGACCCAGTACCTC. This encodes CASSLETIWETQYL.

In its sample, this clonotype was seen a few times. The chain carries TRBV29-1 and TRBJ2-7; D remains ambiguous. Germline V gene data show CDR1 as SQVTM and CDR2 as ANQGSEA. This CDR3 has 14 amino acids. The V end lost 4 bases, the J end lost 0 bases, and 13 bases lay between the germline ends. Here the CDR3 reads CSVVSSLSSYEQYF. CDR3 nucleotide sequence: TGCAGCGTTGTAAGCAGCCTCTCCTCCTACGAGCAGTACTTC.

This clonotype has a count of ten or more. The chain has TRBV5-1 and TRBJ2-3; D call uncertain. Trimming removed 0 bases at V and 0 bases at J, with 8 bases between. CDR1 SGHRS and CDR2 YFSETQ come from the germline V gene. CDR3 size: 15 residues. The CDR3 is CASSLDLTSTDTQYF. CDR3 bases: TGCGCCAGCAGCTTGGACCTCACCAGCACAGATACGCAGTATTTT.

This chain joins TRBV6-1 and TRBJ1-5; 7 bases line up with TRBD1. Per the germline V gene, CDR1 is MNHNS and CDR2 is SASEGT. Trimming cost V 1 base and J 2 bases; bases outside gene matches: 11. This CDR3 spans 18 amino acids. The CDR3 DNA follows: TGTGCCAGCAGTGAAGAGGTTCAGGGGGTTTATGGCAATCAGCCCCAGCATTTT. This sequence encodes CASSEEVQGVYGNQPQHF.

The table lists this clonotype with many counts. The gene calls are TRBV7-2 and TRBJ2-5, with D hard to call. Germline assignment: CDR1 SGHTA and CDR2 FQGNSA. Deletions cut 3 bases from V and 3 bases from J, with 8 bases between. The CDR3 has 13 amino acids. The CDR3 reads CASSFGGEETQYF. CDR3 sequence (DNA): TGTGCCAGCAGCTTTGGCGGTGAAGAGACCCAGTACTTC. Using reference TRBV7-2 and TRBJ2-5 for the parts outside the CDR3, the full variable domain is GAGVSQSPSNKVTEKGKDVELRCDPISGHTALYWYRQSLGQGLEFLIYFQGNSAPDKSGLPSDRFSAERTGGSVSTLTIQRTQQEDSAVYLCASSFGGEETQYFGPGTRLLVL.

J is TRBJ1-5 and V is TRBV19; the D gene is possibly TRBD1 (6 bases). The CDR3 covers 16 residues. CDR1 and CDR2 from the germline V gene are LNHDA and SQIVND (reference sequence). V dropped 4 bases and J dropped 3 bases, with 16 bases sitting between them. The CDR3 nucleotides read TGTGCCAGTAGTAACCTTCTGACAGGAATCAATCAGCCCCAGCATTTT. As protein: CASSNLLTGINQPQHF.

The table lists this clonotype with many counts. The chain carries TRBV20-1 and TRBJ2-2, with D perhaps matching TRBD2 (6 bases). Between the trimmed V and J ends, which lost 5 bases and 0 bases, there was a span of 16 bases. Germline assignment: CDR1 DFQATT and CDR2 SNEGSKA (reference sequence). This CDR3 is 16 amino acids long. The CDR3 here is CSARDWDVSNTGELFF. In DNA form, the CDR3 reads TGCAGTGCTCGGGACTGGGATGTATCGAACACCGGGGAGCTGTTTTTT.

This clonotype turned up a few times. The chain joins TRBV20-1 to TRBJ2-5; 11 bases agree with TRBD2. CDR1 is DFQATT and CDR2 is SNEGSKA in the germline V gene (reference sequence). Trimming at V came to 4 bases and at J to 4 bases, leaving 11 bases not matched to a gene. This CDR3 has 16 amino acids. CDR3 coding DNA: TGCAGTGCTAAGGAGACTAGCGGGGCTCAGATAGAGACCCAGTACTTC. This gives the protein CSAKETSGAQIETQYF.

This chain uses TRBV7-6 with TRBJ1-2; 9 nucleotides match TRBD1. After removal of 1 base from V and 8 bases from J, the junction contained 2 bases not matched to a gene. Germline CDR1 and CDR2: SGHVS and FNYEAQ. CDR3 length: 13 amino acids. The CDR3 bases are TGTGCCAGCAGCTTAGGTACAGGGGGCGGCTACACCTTC. Residues: CASSLGTGGGYTF. Filled out from reference TRBV7-6 and TRBJ1-2, the complete variable domain reads GAGVSQSPRYKVTKRGQDVALRCDPISGHVSLYWYRQALGQGPEFLTYFNYEAQQDKSGLPNDRFSAERPEGSISTLTIQRTEQRDSAMYRCASSLGTGGGYTFGSGTRLTVV.

This clonotype was found a few times. This sequence joins TRBV9 and TRBJ2-6, with 7 bases fitting TRBD1. This CDR3 spans 14 amino acids. The V and J ends lost 3 bases and 9 bases, in that order; junction bases with no gene match: 6. Looked up from germline, CDR1 is SGDLS and CDR2 is YYNGEE. DNA for the CDR3: TGTGCCAGCAGCGGATGGACAGGTGGCAACGTCCTGACTTTC. Amino acid sequence: CASSGWTGGNVLTF.

The chain joins TRBV20-1 to TRBJ1-6, with 9 bases lining up with TRBD1. CDR1 and CDR2 (germline): DFQATT, SNEGSKA (reference sequence). The CDR3 is 15 amino acids. V lost 0 bases, J lost 9 bases, and 6 bases stayed unmatched. CDR3 sequence: CSAREATGGFSPLHF. The CDR3 coding sequence is TGCAGTGCTAGAGAAGCGACAGGGGGTTTTTCACCCCTCCACTTT.

Comments on this clonotype: A much more abundant neighbour one base away suggests this may be a read error. V is TRBV6-1 and J is TRBJ1-5; D call uncertain. Germline lookup yields CDR1 MNHNS and CDR2 SASEGT. CDR3 length: 14 amino acids. The CDR3 region is CTSVESGSNQPQHF. CDR3 nucleotide sequence: TGTACCAGCGTCGAGTCTGGGAGCAATCAGCCCCAGCATTTT.

The V call is TRBV6-5, the J call TRBJ1-2; possibly TRBD1 for D (6 bases). Germline lookup yields CDR1 MNHEY and CDR2 SVGAGI. The CDR3 is made up of 13 amino acids. V dropped 0 bases and J dropped 11 bases, with 13 bases sitting between them. Here the CDR3 reads CASSYSSQGQYTF. In DNA form, the CDR3 reads TGTGCCAGCAGTTACTCGAGTCAGGGGCAGTACACCTTC.

This clonotype appeared a few times. The chain is built from TRBV9 and TRBJ1-5; no clear D. V lost 4 bases, J lost 0 bases, and 20 bases lay in between. Germline V gives CDR1 SGDLS, CDR2 YYNGEE. The CDR3 covers 18 residues. This CDR3 reads CASSRWEGPSNSNQPQHF. The CDR3 DNA is TGTGCCAGCAGCAGGTGGGAAGGCCCAAGCAATAGCAATCAGCCCCAGCATTTT.

J is TRBJ2-7 and V is TRBV9, with TRBD1 as a possible D gene (5 bases). The CDR3 is 13 residues long. The V and J ends lost 3 bases and 3 bases respectively, with 10 bases between them. Per the germline V gene, CDR1 is SGDLS and CDR2 is YYNGEE. The CDR3 region has the DNA TGTGCCAGCAGCGAGACAGAAAGCTACGAGCAGTACTTC. Its translation is CASSETESYEQYF.